The clone carrying this T cell receptor (beta chain) was seen only a few times. Its antigen is not identified. Clones were read by immunoSEQ multiplex PCR, and TCRdb kept only the in-frame ones, dropping some. The profile shows 150,000 to 200,000 clones, almost 90% of them singletons. Trimming pared 2 bases from V and 5 bases from J, leaving 13 bases between. CDR1 SGHRS and CDR2 YFSETQ come from the germline V gene. The CDR3 loop spans 14 amino acids. These data are taken from a study of T cell responses to AZD1222 COVID-19 vaccine. Study in general: Combined were second doses at about 4 or about 12 weeks.

Findings of the study overall: Baseline seropositivity occurred in only 5 to 7 AZD1222 recipients.

Sequencing was performed on peripheral blood, taken on day 0 of AZD1222 vaccination. The rearrangement uses TRBV5-1 and TRBJ1-1; no reliable D call. This clonotype was obtained from an adult in good health. CDR3 sequence: CASSLAGRGTEAFF. The CDR3 nucleotides read TGCGCCAGCAGCTTAGCCGGACGAGGAACTGAAGCTTTCTTT.